This T cell receptor beta chain originates from a study of tumor-infiltrating lymphocytes in primary liver carcinoma. In addition to blood RNA drawn from unsorted whole blood, germline DNA was extracted. Chronic HBV infection, untreated so far, was present in the patients. Total RNA (roughly 540 ng) served as template for TCR beta cDNA synthesis primed by a constant-region primer. Employing slightly modified ARM-PCR, three nested multiplex PCR rounds were run, and these gave rise to the TCR beta libraries. A C-beta reverse primer and TRBV1-TRBV30 forward primers served in each of the first two PCR rounds, at 9 to 10 cycles apiece. TCRdb reprocessed the multiplex PCR reads with MiXCR, giving one entry per CDR3 protein. The table has 300,000 to 350,000 distinct CDR3 sequences, 65% seen once. The CDR3 is 12 amino acids. Deletions cut 8 bases from V and 6 bases from J, with 11 bases between. Looked up from germline, CDR1 is MNHEY and CDR2 is SVGAGI.

This chain uses TRBV6-5 with TRBJ2-1, with D hard to call. The sample taken for sequencing was peripheral blood. The source is a man in his forties or fifties with primary liver carcinoma and hepatitis B virus infection. CDR3 sequence (DNA): TGTGCCAGCGGTCACACACGCAATGAGCAGTTCTTC. This gives the protein CASGHTRNEQFF.